This T cell receptor (beta chain) is from a study of blood T cells in healthy people across ages. Germline assignment: CDR1 SQVTM and CDR2 ANQGSEA. The CDR3 runs 15 residues. V gave up 7 bases and J gave up 1 base, with 18 bases separating them. Study results and limitations: Long-lived donors exceeded aged donors in naive CD4+ cells and diversity.

With a J-beta primer mix and a sample-barcoded 5' primer, a second PCR ran 7 to 11 cycles. Through a template-switch adaptor with 12 random nucleotides, each cDNA molecule received a tag. Using its own MiXCR run on the 5' RACE reads, TCRdb lists one record per CDR3 protein. This table holds about 1.1 million distinct CDR3 sequences, 35% to 40% found once. This clonotype has a count of ten or more. Its antigen is not identified. The sequenced sample consisted of blood. The origin of this receptor is a man between 18 and 29 years old in good health. V and J are TRBV29-1 and TRBJ2-3; no clear D gene. CDR3 bases: TGCAGCGCCCAGACTTCCTCGAGAGGCACAGATACGCAGTATTTT. This gives the protein CSAQTSSRGTDTQYF.